This T cell receptor (beta chain) came from a study of OX40 agonist ivuxolimab in advanced cancers. Notes on the research overall: Ivuxolimab was a fully human IgG2 agonistic monoclonal antibody targeting the costimulatory receptor OX40 (CD134). Of the roughly 50 dose-escalation patients, hepatocellular carcinoma was present in about 20, melanoma in roughly 15, renal cell carcinoma in 9 and head and neck cancer in 9. The dose-escalation cohort was around 84% male with a mean age of around 62 years, ranging from roughly 23 to 85. The purpose of peripheral TCRbeta sequencing was to test whether ivuxolimab changed TCR sequence diversity and led to clonal T-cell expansion. Partial responses occurred in three dose-escalation patients, of whom one had hepatocellular carcinoma and two had cutaneous melanoma. Intravenous ivuxolimab was administered to patients every 2 weeks at six dose levels: 0.01, 0.1, 0.3, 1.5, 3 and 10 mg/kg. Prior anti-PD-1, anti-PD-L1 or anti-CTLA-4 therapy was permitted, and checkpoint inhibitors had been received by roughly two fifths of dose-escalation patients. The paper covers the monotherapy dose-escalation part of the phase I ivuxolimab trial, which included N ≈ 50 patients.

For sequencing of the TCRbeta CDR3 region, genomic DNA was extracted from the sorted cells. TCRbeta CDR3 regions were sequenced using the immunoSEQ Assay. This immuneACCESS table, as held by TCRdb, lists in-frame sequences with V and J called but not all clones. Of the missing ones, under half trace to an unresolved V gene in checked studies; the others have no known cause. The table for this sample lists some 77,000 clones; about 93% of them were counted only once. The ten largest clones take up 0.32% of the sample. Concerning this clone itself: The clone's antigen remains unknown. The record has no base qualities; no much larger clone is one base away.

Patients with autoimmune disease history or receiving systemic immunosuppression were excluded from the trial. Peripheral blood for TCR sequencing was drawn from every dose cohort at baseline, at cycle 4 day 1 and at cycle 7 day 1. The samples were taken from a phase I, first-in-human, multicenter, open-label dose-escalation trial of ivuxolimab. The trial enrolled adults with locally advanced or metastatic head and neck squamous cell, hepatocellular, melanoma or renal cell carcinoma. Before TCR sequencing, CD4+ and CD8+ T cells were separately sorted from peripheral blood. Findings and caveats that apply to the study as a whole: At doses of 0.1 to 3.0 mg/kg, clonal expansion of both CD4+ and CD8+ blood T cells was observed from baseline to week 6. Low levels of normalized T-cell clonal expansion were also seen in some patients who did not respond. In partial responders in the 0.1-3.0 mg/kg groups, normalized peripheral clonal expansion was found to be among the lowest, especially among CD8+ T cells. Antigen specificity was not determined for the clonally expanded peripheral T cells. After ivuxolimab, more expanded clones were found on average in CD8+ T cells than in CD4+ T cells.

The junction shows trimming of 3 bases on V and 5 bases on J, plus 20 bases between the germline ends. Sequences SGDLS (CDR1) and YYNGEE (CDR2) are obtained from the germline V gene. Measured from the cysteine to the phenylalanine, the CDR3 is 16 residues long. CDR3 DNA is the only sequence kept; it has 48 bases, read in frame from the first base. The source was CD4+ or CD8+ T cells sorted from blood, collected in a trial of the OX40 agonist ivuxolimab. This receptor chain uses TRBV9 and TRBJ2-5, with a weak D call of TRBD1 (7 bases match). This TCR derives from an adult with an advanced solid tumor such as melanoma, head and neck, liver or kidney cancer. The CDR3 protein: CASSARDSARGETQYF. DNA sequence: TGTGCCAGCAGCGCTAGGGACAGCGCCCGGGGGGAGACCCAGTACTTC. The full variable domain, with segments outside the CDR3 supplied by the reference TRBV9 and TRBJ2-5 proteins, appears as DSGVTQTPKHLITATGQRVTLRCSPRSGDLSVYWYQQSLDQGLQFLIQYYNGEERAKGNILERFSAQQFPDLHSELNLSSLELGDSALYFCASSARDSARGETQYFGPGTRLLVL.